This entry lists 21 T cell receptor beta chains sequenced from one sample in a study of OX40 agonist ivuxolimab in advanced cancers. Libraries were prepared by immunoSEQ multiplex PCR; TCRdb keeps only in-frame clonotypes and omits some of them. The profile shows fewer than 30,000 clones, roughly 90% of them singletons. This material consisted of CD4+ or CD8+ T cells sorted from blood, taken in a trial of the OX40 agonist ivuxolimab. These receptors were collected from an adult with an advanced solid tumor such as melanoma, head and neck, liver or kidney cancer.

This rearrangement joins TRBV19 to TRBJ1-1; tentative D call: TRBD1 (5 bases). The germline V and J ends were trimmed by 8 bases and 0 bases, with 16 bases remaining between them. The CDR3 is 15 amino acids. Germline V gives CDR1 LNHDA, CDR2 SQIVND (reference sequence). For the CDR3, the DNA is TGTGCCAGTCCGGGGGAGGGATATATGAACACTGAAGCTTTCTTT. This codes for CASPGEGYMNTEAFF.

The rearrangement links TRBV5-6 to TRBJ1-2, with D uncertain. Trimming stripped 2 bases from V and 4 bases from J, with 3 bases between. This CDR3 region has 11 residues. The germline gives CDR1 SGHDT, CDR2 YYEEEE. The CDR3 region has the DNA TGTGCCAGCAGCTTTGGCTATGGCTACACCTTC. Encoded protein: CASSFGYGYTF.

The V and J genes are TRBV4-1 and TRBJ2-7; 9 bases are shared with TRBD2. The germline V gene encodes CDR1 MGHRA and CDR2 YSYEKL. With 4 bases clipped from V and 4 bases from J, the junction kept 11 bases outside the gene matches. CDR3 length: 16 residues. For the CDR3, the DNA is TGCGCCAGCAGCCTTACAAGCGGGGGGTCGGGTTACGAGCAGTACTTC. This translates into CASSLTSGGSGYEQYF.

The chain is built from TRBV27 and TRBJ2-2; D possibly uses TRBD1 or TRBD2 (6 bases each). The CDR3 is 17 amino acids. Germline assignment: CDR1 MNHEY and CDR2 SMNVEV (reference sequence). Trimming shortened V by 3 bases and J by 0 bases, and 14 bases separated the two germline ends. Here the CDR3 DNA reads TGTGCCAGCAGTTTCGGGACGGGGGCCTCGAACACCGGGGAGCTGTTTTTT. Translated: CASSFGTGASNTGELFF.

Regarding this clone: Sequence at one end of the junction differs from germline and may be a read error. The chain links TRBV2 to TRBJ1-1, with TRBD1 identical over 9 bases. The germline V gene encodes CDR1 SNHLY and CDR2 FYNNEI. CDR3 length: 15 residues. CDR3 coding DNA: TGTGCCAGCAGTGAAATGGGGACAGGGAACGCTGAAGCTTTCTTT. Translated: CASSEMGTGNAEAFF.

The gene calls are TRBV2 and TRBJ1-2, with D maybe TRBD1 (6 bases). This CDR3 has 14 amino acids. Per germline, CDR1 SNHLY and CDR2 FYNNEI. Deletions cut 1 base from V and 6 bases from J, with 12 bases between. For the CDR3, the DNA is TGTGCCAGCAGTGAAGATTCTGGGGGCGATGGCTACACCTTC. Translated: CASSEDSGGDGYTF.

This clone was picked up a small number of times. The chain carries TRBV4-1 and TRBJ1-5; TRBD1 is a possible D gene (5 bases). This CDR3 region has 15 residues. Germline V gives CDR1 MGHRA, CDR2 YSYEKL. V gave up 4 bases and J gave up 8 bases, with 18 bases separating them. CDR3 sequence reads: CASSRDSSFIEPQHF. CDR3 nucleotides: TGCGCCAGCAGCCGTGACAGTTCCTTTATCGAGCCCCAGCATTTT.

The chain carries TRBV14 and TRBJ1-1; 7 bases fit TRBD1. Trimming cost V 2 bases and J 1 base; bases outside gene matches: 4. CDR1 and CDR2 (germline): SGHDN, FVKESK. The CDR3 extends over 15 amino acids. CDR3 bases: TGTGCCAGCAGCCAATCTTGGACAGGGAACACTGAAGCTTTCTTT. As protein: CASSQSWTGNTEAFF.

The V and J genes are TRBV27 and TRBJ2-2, with no clear D. The CDR3 has 16 amino acids. CDR1 is MNHEY and CDR2 is SMNVEV in the germline V gene (reference sequence). The V and J ends lost 5 bases and 6 bases respectively, with 19 bases between them. CDR3: CASSPTDIVGSGELFF. CDR3 nucleotides: TGTGCCAGCAGTCCAACCGACATCGTGGGGTCCGGGGAGCTGTTTTTT.

V is TRBV19 and J is TRBJ1-1, with 7 positions matching TRBD1. CDR1 LNHDA and CDR2 SQIVND come from the germline V gene (reference sequence). The CDR3 extends over 14 amino acids. V dropped 7 bases and J dropped 0; count of bases not matched to a gene: 5. The DNA of the CDR3 is TGTGCCAGTACCACCGGGACAGTGAACACTGAAGCTTTCTTT. It is translated as CASTTGTVNTEAFF.

The chain uses TRBV30 and TRBJ2-7; no clear D. Germline assignment: CDR1 GTSNPN and CDR2 SVGIG (reference sequence). The CDR3 covers 13 residues. V lost 0 bases and J 3 bases, leaving 9 bases between the germline ends. The CDR3 DNA sequence: TGTGCCTGGAGTGTACATCCGGGCTACGAGCAGTACTTC. It is translated as CAWSVHPGYEQYF.

The chain links TRBV7-9 to TRBJ2-1; 8 bases are a match to TRBD2. The V segment lost 6 bases and the J segment 4 bases; nucleotides outside the gene matches: 8. The length of the CDR3 is 15 residues. The V gene's germline CDR1 is SEHNR and CDR2 FQNEAQ (reference sequence). The CDR3 sequence is CASRLSGGAYNEQFF. CDR3 nucleotides: TGTGCCAGCAGATTAAGCGGGGGAGCTTACAATGAGCAGTTCTTC.

The chain recombines TRBV27 with TRBJ1-5; D is ambiguous. The CDR3 loop spans 13 amino acids. V was trimmed by 5 bases and J by 3 bases, leaving 8 bases between them. CDR1 is MNHEY, CDR2 SMNVEV, per germline (reference sequence). CDR3 sequence reads: CASSDAINQPQHF. In DNA, the CDR3 is TGTGCCAGCAGTGACGCGATCAATCAGCCCCAGCATTTT.

The chain has TRBV6-1 and TRBJ1-5; 8 bases align to TRBD1. CDR3 length equals 16 residues. V trimming: 1 base; J trimming: 6 bases; junction bases outside the gene matches: 8. Germline CDR1 is MNHNS and CDR2 is SASEGT. The CDR3 DNA follows: TGTGCCAGCAGTGAAGGAAGCGGACAGGGAGGTCAGCCCCAGCATTTT. As protein: CASSEGSGQGGQPQHF.

This chain joins TRBV27 and TRBJ1-2; tentatively, D is TRBD1 (6 bases). CDR3 length equals 12 residues. Between the trimmed V and J ends, which lost 5 bases and 8 bases, there was a span of 12 bases. Germline V gene sequence: CDR1 MNHEY, CDR2 SMNVEV (reference sequence). The CDR3, as DNA: TGTGCCAGCAGTACAGGGTTCCACGGCTACACCTTC. Translated: CASSTGFHGYTF.

The chain recombines TRBV2 with TRBJ2-7; TRBD2 is a possible D gene (5 bases). Germline V gene lookup returns CDR1 SNHLY and CDR2 FYNNEI. V lost 9 bases and J lost 3, with 12 bases in between. The CDR3 length is 12 residues. CDR3 nucleotides: TGTGCCAGTAACTACGGACTCTACGAGCAGTACTTC. Its translation is CASNYGLYEQYF.

The rearrangement joins TRBV29-1 to TRBJ1-1, with D uncertain. Trimming pared 5 bases from V and 0 bases from J, leaving 4 bases between. The CDR3 spans 11 residues. Germline loops: CDR1 SQVTM, CDR2 ANQGSEA. In DNA, the CDR3 is TGCAGCGTTACACTGAACACTGAAGCTTTCTTT. This encodes CSVTLNTEAFF.

V usage is TRBV13 and J usage is TRBJ2-1; 12 bases fit TRBD2. The CDR3 loop spans 15 amino acids. CDR1 PRHDT and CDR2 FYEKMQ come from the germline V gene (reference sequence). V trimming: 0 bases; J trimming: 9 bases; junction bases outside the gene matches: 3. Written as DNA, the CDR3 is TGTGCCAGCAGCTTAGGACTAGCGGGAGGTACTGAGCAGTTCTTC. Translated: CASSLGLAGGTEQFF.

V is TRBV6-5 and J is TRBJ2-1; no definite D call. V was cut by 6 bases and J by 4 bases, with 4 bases left in between. CDR3 length: 11 residues. Germline CDR1 and CDR2: MNHEY and SVGAGI. The CDR3: CASRSYNEQFF. CDR3 DNA sequence: TGTGCCAGCAGGAGTTACAATGAGCAGTTCTTC.

The rearrangement uses TRBV27 and TRBJ1-5; the match to TRBD1 covers 10 bases. The CDR3 runs 15 residues. The germline V gene has CDR1 MNHEY and CDR2 SMNVEV (reference sequence). The J segment lost 1 base and the V segment lost 5 bases, leaving 2 bases of the junction unmatched. This chain's CDR3 is CASSPGQGSNQPQHF. The CDR3 nucleotides read TGTGCCAGCAGTCCGGGACAGGGGAGCAATCAGCCCCAGCATTTT.

The CDR3 coding sequence is TGTGCCAGCAGTGCCTTGACAACTGAAGCTTTCTTT. As protein: CASSALTTEAFF. The chain recombines TRBV2 with TRBJ1-1; D is undetermined. The CDR3 spans 12 residues. V gave up 4 bases and J gave up 5 bases, with 8 bases separating them. The germline CDR1 and CDR2 sequences are SNHLY and FYNNEI.